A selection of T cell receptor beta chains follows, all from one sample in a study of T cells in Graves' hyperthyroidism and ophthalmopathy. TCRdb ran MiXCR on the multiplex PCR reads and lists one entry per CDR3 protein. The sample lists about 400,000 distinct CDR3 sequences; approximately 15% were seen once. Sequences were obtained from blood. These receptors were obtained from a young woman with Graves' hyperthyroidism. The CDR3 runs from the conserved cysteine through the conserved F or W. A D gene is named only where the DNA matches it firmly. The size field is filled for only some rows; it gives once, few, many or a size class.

CDR3 protein: CASSSRQRWEGRMNEQFF
CDR3 DNA: TGCGCCAGCAGCTCCAGACAGAGGTGGGAGGGCCGTATGAATGAGCAGTTCTTC
clone size: few
D gene: TRBD2
J gene: TRBJ2-1
V gene: TRBV5-1

CDR3 protein: CASSEEGGHRGELFF
CDR3 DNA: TGTGCCAGCAGTGAAGAAGGGGGACACCGCGGGGAGCTGTTTTTT
clone size: many
D gene: -
J gene: TRBJ2-2
V gene: TRBV2

CDR3 protein: CASSLVRWDTQYF
CDR3 DNA: TGTGCCAGCAGCTTAGTACGCTGGGATACGCAGTATTTT
clone size: many
D gene: -
J gene: TRBJ2-3
V gene: TRBV7-2

CDR3 protein: CASSVGTVGCEQYF
CDR3 DNA: TGTGCCAGCAGCGTCGGGACAGTAGGCTGCGAGCAGTACTTC
clone size: -
D gene: TRBD1
J gene: TRBJ2-7
V gene: TRBV9

CDR3 protein: CASSEALRAVSYNEQFF
CDR3 DNA: TGTGCCAGCAGTGAAGCGCTTCGGGCGGTCTCCTACAATGAGCAGTTCTTC
clone size: many
D gene: -
J gene: TRBJ2-1
V gene: TRBV2

CDR3 protein: CASSPPGRWNTGELFF
CDR3 DNA: TGTGCCAGCTCACCGCCGGGACGTTGGAACACCGGGGAGCTGTTTTTT
clone size: few
D gene: -
J gene: TRBJ2-2
V gene: TRBV18

CDR3 protein: CASSPPRVYGYTF
CDR3 DNA: TGTGCCAGCAGCCCGCCCAGGGTCTATGGCTACACCTTC
clone size: few
D gene: -
J gene: TRBJ1-2
V gene: TRBV28

CDR3 protein: CASSIFGTYEQYF
CDR3 DNA: TGTGCCAGCAGTATCTTCGGGACCTACGAGCAGTACTTC
clone size: -
D gene: -
J gene: TRBJ2-7
V gene: TRBV28

CDR3 protein: CASRSFVFEAFF
CDR3 DNA: TGTGCCAGCAGGAGTTTCGTTTTTGAAGCTTTCTTT
clone size: -
D gene: -
J gene: TRBJ1-1
V gene: TRBV28

CDR3 protein: CASSQEAGGTGELFF
CDR3 DNA: TGCGCCAGCAGTCAGGAGGCGGGAGGCACCGGGGAGCTGTTTTTT
clone size: -
D gene: TRBD2
J gene: TRBJ2-2
V gene: TRBV5-1

CDR3 protein: CSARPPGLEQFF
CDR3 DNA: TGCAGTGCTAGACCCCCCGGGTTAGAGCAGTTCTTC
clone size: -
D gene: -
J gene: TRBJ2-1
V gene: TRBV20-1

CDR3 protein: CASTDRGGTQYF
CDR3 DNA: TGTGCCAGCACCGACAGGGGAGGAACCCAGTACTTC
clone size: many
D gene: TRBD1
J gene: TRBJ2-5
V gene: TRBV2

CDR3 protein: CASRGTSGGTDISPLHF
CDR3 DNA: TGTGCCAGCAGGGGGACATCGGGTGGGACAGACATTTCACCCCTCCACTTT
clone size: few
D gene: TRBD1
J gene: TRBJ1-6
V gene: TRBV3-1

CDR3 protein: CASREDRGDSPLHF
CDR3 DNA: TGTGCCAGTAGGGAAGACAGGGGAGATTCACCCCTCCACTTT
clone size: -
D gene: TRBD1
J gene: TRBJ1-6
V gene: TRBV19

CDR3 protein: CAWRLASAGVYTGELFF
CDR3 DNA: TGTGCCTGGAGGCTGGCGTCGGCGGGAGTGTACACCGGGGAGCTGTTTTTT
clone size: few
D gene: TRBD2
J gene: TRBJ2-2
V gene: TRBV30

CDR3 protein: CAVSSGSLYEQYF
CDR3 DNA: TGTGCCGTCTCTAGCGGGAGTCTATACGAGCAGTACTTC
clone size: few
D gene: TRBD2
J gene: TRBJ2-7
V gene: TRBV15

CDR3 protein: CASSRGTSGSGEQFF
CDR3 DNA: TGTGCCAGCAGCCGCGGGACTAGCGGGAGTGGTGAGCAGTTCTTC
clone size: -
D gene: TRBD2
J gene: TRBJ2-1
V gene: TRBV7-9

CDR3 protein: CASSSGLAGNTGELFF
CDR3 DNA: TGCGCCAGCAGCTCAGGACTAGCGGGCAACACCGGGGAGCTGTTTTTT
clone size: many
D gene: TRBD2
J gene: TRBJ2-2
V gene: TRBV5-1

CDR3 protein: CATSDPRLAGGLGTGELFF
CDR3 DNA: TGTGCCACCAGTGATCCCCGACTCGCGGGAGGGCTGGGCACCGGGGAGCTGTTTTTT
clone size: few
D gene: TRBD2
J gene: TRBJ2-2
V gene: TRBV24-1

CDR3 protein: CASSLDQGAEEQYF
CDR3 DNA: TGCGCCAGCAGCTTGGATCAGGGGGCTGAAGAGCAGTACTTC
clone size: many
D gene: TRBD1
J gene: TRBJ2-7
V gene: TRBV5-1

CDR3 protein: CASSESTRIRGRAGDTQYF
CDR3 DNA: TGCGCCAGCAGTGAGTCGACGAGGATACGAGGGAGGGCCGGGGATACGCAGTATTTT
clone size: few
D gene: TRBD2
J gene: TRBJ2-3
V gene: TRBV10-2

CDR3 protein: CASSVEVHPSSGNTIYF
CDR3 DNA: TGTGCCAGCAGCGTAGAGGTTCATCCGAGCTCTGGAAACACCATATATTTT
clone size: many
D gene: -
J gene: TRBJ1-3
V gene: TRBV9

CDR3 protein: CASALVAGGVTEAFF
CDR3 DNA: TGTGCTAGTGCCCTAGTGGCAGGGGGAGTCACTGAAGCTTTCTTT
clone size: -
D gene: TRBD1
J gene: TRBJ1-1
V gene: TRBV12-5

CDR3 protein: CASSYYTGLDEQYF
CDR3 DNA: TGTGCCAGCAGTTACTATACAGGGCTCGACGAGCAGTACTTC
clone size: -
D gene: -
J gene: TRBJ2-7
V gene: TRBV6-6

CDR3 protein: CASSDPGLAGPHEQFF
CDR3 DNA: TGTGCCAGCAGTGACCCGGGACTAGCGGGGCCCCATGAGCAGTTCTTC
clone size: many
D gene: TRBD2
J gene: TRBJ2-1
V gene: TRBV6-1

CDR3 protein: CASRDGAMNSYTF
CDR3 DNA: TGTGCCAGCAGGGACGGGGCGATGAATAGCTACACCTTC
clone size: many
D gene: -
J gene: TRBJ1-2
V gene: TRBV28

CDR3 protein: CASSLGGTVYEQYF
CDR3 DNA: TGTGCCAGCAGCTTAGGGGGGACTGTTTACGAGCAGTACTTC
clone size: many
D gene: -
J gene: TRBJ2-7
V gene: TRBV11-2

CDR3 protein: CSAPYQTVGVHF
CDR3 DNA: TGCAGTGCTCCATACCAGACCGTCGGGGTCCACTTC
clone size: few
D gene: -
J gene: TRBJ2-5
V gene: TRBV20-1

CDR3 protein: CASRGALHNEQFF
CDR3 DNA: TGTGCCAGCAGGGGGGCCCTCCACAATGAGCAGTTCTTC
clone size: few
D gene: -
J gene: TRBJ2-1
V gene: TRBV27

CDR3 protein: CASSSVPQGEQYF
CDR3 DNA: TGTGCCAGCAGCTCCGTCCCTCAGGGCGAGCAGTACTTC
clone size: -
D gene: -
J gene: TRBJ2-7
V gene: TRBV7-9

CDR3 protein: CASRGTGDSLYEQYF
CDR3 DNA: TGTGCCAGCAGGGGGACAGGGGACTCTCTCTACGAGCAGTACTTC
clone size: many
D gene: TRBD1
J gene: TRBJ2-7
V gene: TRBV6-1

CDR3 protein: CASSFGHTEAFF
CDR3 DNA: TGTGCCAGCAGCTTTGGTCACACTGAAGCTTTCTTT
clone size: many
D gene: -
J gene: TRBJ1-1
V gene: TRBV7-8

CDR3 protein: CASSLGDTSGNTIYF
CDR3 DNA: TGCGCCAGCAGCTTGGGGGACACCTCTGGAAACACCATATATTTT
clone size: once
D gene: -
J gene: TRBJ1-3
V gene: TRBV5-1

CDR3 protein: CASSFAGGGYEQYF
CDR3 DNA: TGTGCCAGCAGTTTTGCAGGGGGCGGCTACGAGCAGTACTTC
clone size: many
D gene: TRBD1
J gene: TRBJ2-7
V gene: TRBV28

CDR3 protein: CASSQEARGEADTQYF
CDR3 DNA: TGCGCCAGCAGCCAAGAGGCCAGGGGAGAGGCAGATACGCAGTATTTT
clone size: -
D gene: -
J gene: TRBJ2-3
V gene: TRBV4-1

CDR3 protein: CSAIPAGTPGQETQYF
CDR3 DNA: TGCAGTGCCATACCTGCCGGGACCCCCGGACAAGAGACCCAGTACTTC
clone size: many
D gene: -
J gene: TRBJ2-5
V gene: TRBV20-1

CDR3 protein: CASSETPGGRGRGTFF
CDR3 DNA: TGTGCCAGCAGTGAAACCCCTGGCGGGCGGGGGCGTGGTACTTTCTTT
clone size: -
D gene: -
J gene: TRBJ1-1
V gene: TRBV25-1

CDR3 protein: CATSKVGGDEQFF
CDR3 DNA: TGTGCCACCAGCAAGGTAGGGGGCGATGAGCAGTTCTTC
clone size: -
D gene: TRBD1
J gene: TRBJ2-1
V gene: TRBV15

CDR3 protein: CSARDLTSGIVEQFF
CDR3 DNA: TGCAGTGCTAGAGATCTAACTAGCGGGATTGTTGAGCAGTTCTTC
clone size: few
D gene: TRBD2
J gene: TRBJ2-1
V gene: TRBV20-1

CDR3 protein: CASSLDGSGANVLTF
CDR3 DNA: TGCGCCAGCAGCTTGGATGGCTCTGGGGCCAACGTCCTGACTTTC
clone size: few
D gene: -
J gene: TRBJ2-6
V gene: TRBV5-1

CDR3 protein: CAISRTSGSEGEQFF
CDR3 DNA: TGTGCCATCAGCAGGACTAGCGGGAGCGAGGGTGAGCAGTTCTTC
clone size: many
D gene: TRBD2
J gene: TRBJ2-1
V gene: TRBV10-3

CDR3 protein: CAWRWEGIGNSPLHF
CDR3 DNA: TGTGCCTGGCGGTGGGAGGGGATCGGTAATTCACCCCTCCACTTT
clone size: many
D gene: -
J gene: TRBJ1-6
V gene: TRBV30

CDR3 protein: CASSQVWVSQPQHF
CDR3 DNA: TGCGCCAGCAGCCAAGTTTGGGTTAGTCAGCCCCAGCATTTT
clone size: few
D gene: -
J gene: TRBJ1-5
V gene: TRBV4-1

CDR3 protein: CATHENPALGSNEQFF
CDR3 DNA: TGTGCCACCCATGAAAACCCGGCCCTGGGTTCCAATGAGCAGTTCTTC
clone size: -
D gene: -
J gene: TRBJ2-1
V gene: TRBV6-2/TRBV6-3

CDR3 protein: CASSQDFGRSYHNEQFF
CDR3 DNA: TGTGCCAGCAGCCAAGATTTCGGCCGATCGTATCACAATGAGCAGTTCTTC
clone size: few
D gene: -
J gene: TRBJ2-1
V gene: TRBV4-2

CDR3 protein: CASSQPRYSPNEQFF
CDR3 DNA: TGTGCCAGCAGTCAACCCCGGTATAGCCCCAATGAGCAGTTCTTC
clone size: many
D gene: -
J gene: TRBJ2-1
V gene: TRBV6-1

CDR3 protein: CATSRVVIDEQYF
CDR3 DNA: TGTGCCACCAGCAGAGTTGTAATCGACGAGCAGTACTTC
clone size: few
D gene: -
J gene: TRBJ2-7
V gene: TRBV15

CDR3 protein: CASSRGLAGTYNEQFF
CDR3 DNA: TGTGCCAGCAGCCGGGGACTAGCGGGAACCTACAATGAGCAGTTCTTC
clone size: -
D gene: TRBD2
J gene: TRBJ2-1
V gene: TRBV6-1

CDR3 protein: CAISERSYEQYF
CDR3 DNA: TGTGCCATCAGTGAAAGATCCTACGAGCAGTACTTC
clone size: many
D gene: -
J gene: TRBJ2-7
V gene: TRBV10-3